Below, 11 T cell receptor beta chains from the same sample are listed, as sequenced in a study of blood T cell repertoires in COVID-19. Data came from immunoSEQ multiplex PCR; TCRdb stores just in-frame clones and leaves some out. The top ten hold 9.5% to 15% of the sample, which has roughly 130,000 clones, about four fifths seen once. Sequencing used peripheral blood. These receptors were collected from a woman aged 30 to 39 who had recovered from COVID-19.

This clone was found a few times. The genes are TRBV3-1 (or the pseudogene TRBV3-2) and TRBJ1-3; D is possibly TRBD1 (6 bases). V shed 1 base and J shed 0 bases, with 7 bases lying between them. The CDR3 contains 15 residues. CDR1 is LGHDT and CDR2 is YNNKEL in the germline V gene (reference sequence). Here the CDR3 DNA reads TGTGCCAGCAGCCAAGCAGGGGTCTCTGGAAACACCATATATTTT. Amino acids: CASSQAGVSGNTIYF.

This chain uses TRBV10-3 with TRBJ2-3, with a possible D match to TRBD2 (6 bases). The CDR3 covers 13 residues. Deletions cut 4 bases from V and 6 bases from J, with 11 bases between. Germline V CDR1 and CDR2: ENHRY, SYGVKD. The CDR3 DNA sequence: TGTGCCATCAGTGCCGGGGGAAGGGATACGCAGTATTTT. Amino acids: CAISAGGRDTQYF.

V and J are TRBV5-6 and TRBJ2-5; the D gene is possibly TRBD2 (6 bases). V was clipped by 7 bases and J by 5 bases, with 18 bases between them. Germline V gene sequence: CDR1 SGHDT, CDR2 YYEEEE. The CDR3 is 14 amino acids. The CDR3 DNA is TGTGCCAGCCTGAGGACTACCCCTTCGGAGACCCAGTACTTC. Protein: CASLRTTPSETQYF.

The J gene is TRBJ1-5, the V gene TRBV27, with D unclear. The germline V and J ends were trimmed by 0 bases and 6 bases, with 6 bases remaining between them. CDR1 and CDR2 from the germline V gene are MNHEY and SMNVEV (reference sequence). The CDR3 is 13 residues long. This chain's CDR3 is CASSLSRLQPQHF. The DNA for the CDR3 is TGTGCCAGCAGTTTATCACGACTTCAGCCCCAGCATTTT.

For the CDR3, the DNA is TGCGCCAGCAGTAAGGGACTAGCTTTCTACAATGAGCAGTTCTTC. It codes for CASSKGLAFYNEQFF. The gene calls are TRBV10-1 and TRBJ2-1, with TRBD2 identical over 9 bases. This CDR3 has 15 amino acids. Germline CDR1 is WNHNN and CDR2 is SYGVQD (reference sequence). J was trimmed by 3 bases and V by 5 bases; bases with no gene match: 5.

This clone was observed once. The rearrangement joins TRBV30 to TRBJ1-5, with 8 positions matching TRBD1. CDR3 length: 13 residues. Trimming removed 3 bases from V and 8 bases from J; junction bases left unmatched: 6. CDR1 and CDR2 from the germline V gene are GTSNPN and SVGIG (reference sequence). CDR3 nucleotides: TGTGCCTGGAGCCAGGGGGCTGGTGAGCCCCAGCATTTT. Encoded protein: CAWSQGAGEPQHF.

A few counts support this clone. V usage is TRBV9 and J usage is TRBJ2-7, with a tentative D call TRBD1 (5 bases). CDR1 SGDLS and CDR2 YYNGEE come from the germline V gene. The CDR3 consists of 14 residues. Trimming removed 1 base from V and 5 bases from J, with 13 bases in between. Written as DNA, the CDR3 is TGTGCCAGCAGCGTAAAGGGATTACAGGACGAGCAGTACTTC. Translated, it gives CASSVKGLQDEQYF. The full variable domain, with the rest looked up from reference TRBV9 and TRBJ2-7, is DSGVTQTPKHLITATGQRVTLRCSPRSGDLSVYWYQQSLDQGLQFLIQYYNGEERAKGNILERFSAQQFPDLHSELNLSSLELGDSALYFCASSVKGLQDEQYFGPGTRLTVT.

This chain joins TRBV11-2 and TRBJ1-3; D is undetermined. Trimming removed 5 bases from V and 7 bases from J, with 9 bases in between. In germline, CDR1 is SGHAT, CDR2 FQNNGV. The CDR3 runs to 12 residues. The DNA for the CDR3 is TGTGCCAGCAGCGCGACTTGGAACACCATATATTTT. This gives the protein CASSATWNTIYF.

This clone was recorded only once. The chain links TRBV5-1 to TRBJ2-7; D unresolved. Between the trimmed V and J ends, which lost 3 bases and 2 bases, there was a span of 12 bases. The CDR3 contains 14 residues. Germline V gives CDR1 SGHRS, CDR2 YFSETQ. CDR3 nucleotide sequence: TGCGCCAGCAGCTACTATACAAGCCCCTACGAGCAGTACTTC. It translates to CASSYYTSPYEQYF.

The chain couples TRBV7-3 to TRBJ2-7, with 7 bases fitting TRBD1. With V trimmed by 2 bases and J by 3 bases, 7 bases remained unmatched. This CDR3 region has 15 residues. In germline, CDR1 is SGHTA, CDR2 FQGTGA. DNA for the CDR3: TGTGCCAGCAGCTTAGAGGCGACAGGGAGCTACGAGCAGTACTTC. It codes for CASSLEATGSYEQYF. Full variable domain (remainder filled in from reference TRBV7-3 and TRBJ2-7): GAGVSQTPSNKVTEKGKYVELRCDPISGHTALYWYRQSLGQGPEFLIYFQGTGAADDSGLPNDRFFAVRPEGSVSTLKIQRTERGDSAVYLCASSLEATGSYEQYFGPGTRLTVT.

This chain joins TRBV13 and TRBJ2-5, with 7 bases lining up with TRBD1. The ends lost 5 bases at V and 4 bases at J; junction bases unmatched: 7. The germline V gene has CDR1 PRHDT and CDR2 FYEKMQ (reference sequence). The CDR3 consists of 14 residues. CDR3 amino acids: CASSQENRGETQYF. The CDR3 nucleotides are TGTGCCAGCAGCCAAGAAAACAGGGGAGAGACCCAGTACTTC.